The next 7 T cell receptor beta chains were all read from a single sample in a study of shared clonotypes between healthy human individuals. Method: immunoSEQ multiplex PCR; TCRdb's copy keeps in-frame clones and lacks some. The data hold millions of clones, with approximately 94% observed a single time. What was sequenced was naive CD4+ T cells sorted from blood. Subset meaning: CD45RA+ positively selected. The receptor set was obtained from a man aged 18-30 years in good health.

The chain joins TRBV30 to TRBJ1-4, with D hard to call. The CDR3 has 16 amino acids. Between the trimmed V and J ends, which lost 0 bases and 6 bases, there was a span of 17 bases. Germline V lookup: CDR1 GTSNPN, CDR2 SVGIG (reference sequence). The CDR3 nucleotides are TGTGCCTGGAGTGTACAAGACAAGTACTTTCATGAAAAACTGTTTTTT. Amino acid sequence: CAWSVQDKYFHEKLFF.

J is TRBJ1-2 and V is TRBV10-1; D is unresolved. The CDR3 covers 13 residues. V lost 3 bases, J lost 0 bases, and 5 bases lay in between. CDR1 is WNHNN and CDR2 is SYGVQD in the germline V gene (reference sequence). The CDR3: CASSEQTNYGYTF. The CDR3 DNA reads as TGCGCCAGCAGTGAACAAACTAACTATGGCTACACCTTC.

Comment on this clone: This CDR3 is also generated by other DNA sequences in the sample. The chain is built from TRBV29-1 and TRBJ2-3; D unresolved. The length of the CDR3 is 10 residues. The germline V gene has CDR1 SQVTM and CDR2 ANQGSEA. V dropped 4 bases and J dropped 3 bases, with 2 bases sitting between them. In nucleotides, the CDR3 is TGCAGCGTTGGAACAGATACGCAGTATTTT. Translated, it gives CSVGTDTQYF.

CDR3 bases: TGTGCCAGCAGTGCCTCAGGAATCGTGAACACTGAAGCTTTCTTT. This codes for CASSASGIVNTEAFF. This rearrangement joins TRBV6-6 to TRBJ1-1, with D unresolved. The CDR3 contains 15 residues. The V gene lost 5 bases and the J gene lost 0 bases, with 13 bases spanning the gap. CDR1 MNHNY and CDR2 SVGAGI come from the germline V gene (reference sequence).

This clone was found once. The chain employs TRBV27 and TRBJ2-7; TRBD1 or TRBD2 may be the D gene (6 bases each). V was cut by 6 bases and J by 6 bases, with 12 bases left in between. Per germline, CDR1 MNHEY and CDR2 SMNVEV (reference sequence). This CDR3 comprises 12 residues. The CDR3 sequence: CASRTGAGEQYF. The CDR3 nucleotides are TGTGCCAGCAGGACGGGGGCTGGCGAGCAGTACTTC.

This chain links TRBV30 with TRBJ2-1; D might be TRBD1 or TRBD2, each matching 5 bases. This CDR3 region has 12 residues. The ends were cut back, 2 bases at V and 7 bases at J, with 9 bases in the middle. The germline V gene has CDR1 GTSNPN and CDR2 SVGIG (reference sequence). The chain's CDR3 is CAWSRDDNEQFF. The CDR3 bases are TGTGCCTGGAGTAGGGACGATAATGAGCAGTTCTTC.

The rearrangement links TRBV7-2 to TRBJ2-1; TRBD2 aligns across 12 bases. Looked up from germline, CDR1 is SGHTA and CDR2 is FQGNSA. The CDR3 has 15 amino acids. V gave up 7 bases and J gave up 4 bases; unmatched junction bases: 5. The CDR3 DNA reads TGTGCCAGCACCCGGACTAGCGGGAATTACAATGAGCAGTTCTTC. This sequence encodes CASTRTSGNYNEQFF. The entire variable domain, with the rest obtained from reference TRBV7-2 and TRBJ2-1, is as follows: GAGVSQSPSNKVTEKGKDVELRCDPISGHTALYWYRQSLGQGLEFLIYFQGNSAPDKSGLPSDRFSAERTGGSVSTLTIQRTQQEDSAVYLCASTRTSGNYNEQFFGPGTRLTVL.